A selection of T cell receptor beta chains follows, all from one sample in a study of beta chain features in type 1 diabetes. Sequencing was performed with immunoSEQ multiplex PCR; in TCRdb, only in-frame clones are kept and a portion is missing. This table holds roughly 610,000 clones, 15% to 18% found once. Material: naive CD4+ T cells from blood. Receptor source: a man aged 18-30 years in good health. The conserved cysteine and the conserved F or W are not part of the CDR3 here.

v_gene: TRBV4-1; j_gene: TRBJ1-5; CDR3aa: ASSQPDVRHQPQH
v_gene: TRBV23-1; j_gene: TRBJ1-1; CDR3aa: ASSQSTKTEAF
v_gene: TRBV4-3; j_gene: TRBJ2-5; CDR3aa: ASSQGGGGETQY
v_gene: TRBV19; j_gene: TRBJ2-1; CDR3aa: ASTKAGGTYNEQF
v_gene: TRBV2; j_gene: TRBJ1-5; CDR3aa: ASSTGNNNQPQH
v_gene: TRBV7-2; j_gene: TRBJ2-7; CDR3aa: ASSLGTLQY
v_gene: TRBV7-9; j_gene: TRBJ1-4; CDR3aa: ASSPPGATNEKLF
v_gene: TRBV5-6; j_gene: TRBJ2-3; CDR3aa: ASSLRAVTDTQY
v_gene: TRBV5-4; j_gene: TRBJ2-2; CDR3aa: ASSFILNTGELF
v_gene: TRBV25-1; j_gene: TRBJ1-5; CDR3aa: ASSESTGSNQPQH
v_gene: TRBV7-2; j_gene: TRBJ2-7; CDR3aa: ASSLVQGASNEQY
v_gene: TRBV29-1; j_gene: TRBJ2-5; CDR3aa: SGKLAGGRETQY
v_gene: TRBV19; j_gene: TRBJ2-1; CDR3aa: ASSLNPGLGNEQF
v_gene: TRBV15; j_gene: TRBJ1-5; CDR3aa: ATSRDPDPNQPQH
v_gene: TRBV29-1; j_gene: TRBJ2-6; CDR3aa: SVEGTGSSLSGANVLT
v_gene: TRBV14; j_gene: TRBJ2-7; CDR3aa: ASSQSVYEQY
v_gene: TRBV7-9; j_gene: TRBJ1-5; CDR3aa: ASSLGTGSQPQH
v_gene: TRBV4-1; j_gene: TRBJ1-5; CDR3aa: ASSQDSLVGKSLVQPQH
v_gene: TRBV4-3; j_gene: TRBJ2-3; CDR3aa: ASSHRTGGEDTQY
v_gene: TRBV28; j_gene: TRBJ2-4; CDR3aa: ASSSRGTQY
v_gene: TRBV5-1; j_gene: TRBJ1-1; CDR3aa: ASSLSPGANTEAF
v_gene: TRBV6-5; j_gene: TRBJ1-1; CDR3aa: ASRTGQYTEAF
v_gene: TRBV19; j_gene: TRBJ2-1; CDR3aa: ASSIEGRKYNEQF
v_gene: TRBV6-6; j_gene: TRBJ2-7; CDR3aa: ASSYSTVSYYEQY
v_gene: TRBV5-1; j_gene: TRBJ1-1; CDR3aa: ASSLGWRASTEAF
v_gene: TRBV7-9; j_gene: TRBJ2-1; CDR3aa: ASSSRTSGATYNEQF
v_gene: TRBV4-3; j_gene: TRBJ2-7; CDR3aa: ASSQEDGPYEQY
v_gene: TRBV18; j_gene: TRBJ2-1; CDR3aa: ASSPSDSRRAYNEQF
v_gene: TRBV9; j_gene: TRBJ2-1; CDR3aa: ASSVEPGTHNEQF
v_gene: TRBV7-9; j_gene: TRBJ2-6; CDR3aa: ASSLGSGANVLT
v_gene: TRBV5-4; j_gene: TRBJ1-3; CDR3aa: ASSLARGGGNTIY
v_gene: TRBV5-1; j_gene: TRBJ2-1; CDR3aa: ASSLSGGAGYEQF
v_gene: TRBV6-4; j_gene: TRBJ1-1; CDR3aa: ASSRTVNTEAF
v_gene: TRBV7-2; j_gene: TRBJ1-2; CDR3aa: ASLSDRVLGYGYT
v_gene: TRBV2; j_gene: TRBJ1-1; CDR3aa: ASSENRGAF
v_gene: TRBV10-3; j_gene: TRBJ2-5; CDR3aa: ASRPTSGETQY
v_gene: TRBV28; j_gene: TRBJ2-7; CDR3aa: ASRDRVIYEQY
v_gene: TRBV18; j_gene: TRBJ1-1; CDR3aa: ASSPLTGSGEAF
v_gene: TRBV7-3; j_gene: TRBJ2-5; CDR3aa: ASSLSSGSETQY
v_gene: TRBV6-5; j_gene: TRBJ1-5; CDR3aa: ASSSAGVGQPQH
v_gene: TRBV18; j_gene: TRBJ2-2; CDR3aa: ASPQGSVTGELF
v_gene: TRBV30; j_gene: TRBJ2-2; CDR3aa: AWSKDVTGELF
v_gene: TRBV28; j_gene: TRBJ2-7; CDR3aa: ASETGAYEQY
v_gene: TRBV30; j_gene: TRBJ2-1; CDR3aa: AWSFPGLAVYNEQF
v_gene: TRBV29-1; j_gene: TRBJ1-1; CDR3aa: SVEGRLNTEAF
v_gene: TRBV5-4; j_gene: TRBJ2-7; CDR3aa: ASSSGWEPPYEQY
v_gene: TRBV7-9; j_gene: TRBJ2-4; CDR3aa: ASSPAEGRAEKNIQY
v_gene: TRBV18; j_gene: TRBJ2-2; CDR3aa: ASSPGGLQGATGELF
v_gene: TRBV10-3; j_gene: TRBJ1-1; CDR3aa: AISGTTGTGGTEAF
v_gene: TRBV7-2; j_gene: TRBJ1-3; CDR3aa: ASSFYHGRISGNTIY
v_gene: TRBV7-9; j_gene: TRBJ2-5; CDR3aa: ASSLGQGQETQY
v_gene: TRBV28; j_gene: TRBJ2-7; CDR3aa: ASKRDKLTGAHSYEQY